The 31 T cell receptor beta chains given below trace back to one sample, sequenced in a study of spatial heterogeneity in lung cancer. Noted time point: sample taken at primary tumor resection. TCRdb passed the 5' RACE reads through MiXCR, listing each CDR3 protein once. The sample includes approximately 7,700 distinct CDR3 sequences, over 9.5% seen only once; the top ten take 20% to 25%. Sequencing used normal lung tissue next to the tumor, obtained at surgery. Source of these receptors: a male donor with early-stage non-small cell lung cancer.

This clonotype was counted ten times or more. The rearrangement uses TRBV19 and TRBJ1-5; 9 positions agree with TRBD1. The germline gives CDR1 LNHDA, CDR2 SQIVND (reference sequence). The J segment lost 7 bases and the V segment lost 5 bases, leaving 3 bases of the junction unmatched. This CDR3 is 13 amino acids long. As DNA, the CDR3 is TGTGCCAGTAGTGGGGACAGGGCCCAGCCCCAGCATTTT. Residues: CASSGDRAQPQHF.

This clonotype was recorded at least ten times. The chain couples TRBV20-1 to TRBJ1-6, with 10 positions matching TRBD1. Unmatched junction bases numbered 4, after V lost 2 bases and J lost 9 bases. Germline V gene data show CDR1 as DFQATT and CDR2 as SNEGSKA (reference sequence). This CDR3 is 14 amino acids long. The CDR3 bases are TGCAGTGCTAGACCGGGACAGGGGTCTTCACCCCTCCACTTT. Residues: CSARPGQGSSPLHF.

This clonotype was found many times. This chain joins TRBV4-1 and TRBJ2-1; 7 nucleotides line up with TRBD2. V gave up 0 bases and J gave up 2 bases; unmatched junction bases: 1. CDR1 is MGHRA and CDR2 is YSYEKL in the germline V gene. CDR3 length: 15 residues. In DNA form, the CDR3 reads TGCGCCAGCAGCCAAGAGCGGGAGCCCTACAATGAGCAGTTCTTC. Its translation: CASSQEREPYNEQFF.

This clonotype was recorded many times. CDR3 in amino acids: CASSQDGKNTEAFF. The CDR3 DNA follows: TGTGCCAGCAGCCAGGACGGGAAGAACACTGAAGCTTTCTTT. The rearrangement uses TRBV7-9 and TRBJ1-1; D is ambiguous. Germline V lookup: CDR1 SEHNR, CDR2 FQNEAQ (reference sequence). The CDR3 contains 14 residues. V was clipped by 5 bases and J by 1 base, with 11 bases between them.

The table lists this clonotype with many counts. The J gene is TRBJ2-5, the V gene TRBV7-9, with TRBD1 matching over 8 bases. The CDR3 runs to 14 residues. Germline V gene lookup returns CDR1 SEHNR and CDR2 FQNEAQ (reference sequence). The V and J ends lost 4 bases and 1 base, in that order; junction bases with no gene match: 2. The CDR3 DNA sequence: TGTGCCAGCAGCTCCGACAGGGGCCAAGAGACCCAGTACTTC. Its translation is CASSSDRGQETQYF.

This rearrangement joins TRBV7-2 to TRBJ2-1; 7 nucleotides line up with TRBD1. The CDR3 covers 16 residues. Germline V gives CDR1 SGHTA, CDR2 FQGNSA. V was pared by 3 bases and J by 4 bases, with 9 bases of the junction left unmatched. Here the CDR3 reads CASSFNRDSGYNEQFF. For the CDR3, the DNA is TGTGCCAGCAGCTTCAACAGGGACAGCGGATACAATGAGCAGTTCTTC.

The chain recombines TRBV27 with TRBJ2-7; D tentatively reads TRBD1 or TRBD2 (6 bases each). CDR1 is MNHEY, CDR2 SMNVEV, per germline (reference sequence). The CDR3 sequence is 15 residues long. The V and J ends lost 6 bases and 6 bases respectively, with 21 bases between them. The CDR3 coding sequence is TGTGCCAGCAGCTTAGTGGGGGGCATAGGTCGCGAGCAGTACTTC. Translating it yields CASSLVGGIGREQYF.

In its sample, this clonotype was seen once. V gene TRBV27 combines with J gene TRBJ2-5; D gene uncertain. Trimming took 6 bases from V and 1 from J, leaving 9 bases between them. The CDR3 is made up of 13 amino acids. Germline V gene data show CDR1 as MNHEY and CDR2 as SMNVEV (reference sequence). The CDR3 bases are TGTGCCAGCAGGGGAAAACCCCAAGAGACCCAGTACTTC. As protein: CASRGKPQETQYF.

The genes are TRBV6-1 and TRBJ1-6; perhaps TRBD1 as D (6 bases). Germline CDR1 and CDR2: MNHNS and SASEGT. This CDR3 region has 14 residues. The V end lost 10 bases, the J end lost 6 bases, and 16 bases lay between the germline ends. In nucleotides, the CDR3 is TGTGCCACCGTTCCGACAGGCCTTAATTCACCCCTCCACTTT. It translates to CATVPTGLNSPLHF.

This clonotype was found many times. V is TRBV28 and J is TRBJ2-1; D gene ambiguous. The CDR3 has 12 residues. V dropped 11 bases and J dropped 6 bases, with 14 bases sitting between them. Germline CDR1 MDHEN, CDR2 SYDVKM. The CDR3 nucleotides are TGTGCCGCAGTTACCTCGTCCAATGAGCAGTTCTTC. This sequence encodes CAAVTSSNEQFF. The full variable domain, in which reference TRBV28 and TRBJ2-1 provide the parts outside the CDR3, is DVKVTQSSRYLVKRTGEKVFLECVQDMDHENMFWYRQDPGLGLRLIYFSYDVKMKEKGDIPEGYSVSREKKERFSLILESASTNQTSMYLCAAVTSSNEQFFGPGTRLTVL.

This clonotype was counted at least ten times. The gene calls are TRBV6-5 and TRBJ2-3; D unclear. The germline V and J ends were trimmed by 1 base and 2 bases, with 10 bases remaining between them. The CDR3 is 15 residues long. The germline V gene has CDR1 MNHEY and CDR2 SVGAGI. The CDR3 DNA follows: TGTGCCAGCAGTTACTTTGGGCCCCCCACAGATACGCAGTATTTT. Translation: CASSYFGPPTDTQYF.

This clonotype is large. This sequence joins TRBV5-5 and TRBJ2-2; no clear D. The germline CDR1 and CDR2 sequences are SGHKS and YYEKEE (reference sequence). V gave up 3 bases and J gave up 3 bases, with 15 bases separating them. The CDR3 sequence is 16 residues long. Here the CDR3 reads CASSSHLRPDTGELFF. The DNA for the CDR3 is TGTGCCAGCAGCTCCCACCTGAGGCCCGACACCGGGGAGCTGTTTTTT.

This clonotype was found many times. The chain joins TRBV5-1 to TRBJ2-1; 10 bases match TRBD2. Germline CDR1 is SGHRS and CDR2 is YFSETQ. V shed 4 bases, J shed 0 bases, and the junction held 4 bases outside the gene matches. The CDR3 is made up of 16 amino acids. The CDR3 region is CASSRASGSSYNEQFF. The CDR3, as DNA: TGCGCCAGCAGCCGGGCTAGCGGGAGCTCCTACAATGAGCAGTTCTTC.

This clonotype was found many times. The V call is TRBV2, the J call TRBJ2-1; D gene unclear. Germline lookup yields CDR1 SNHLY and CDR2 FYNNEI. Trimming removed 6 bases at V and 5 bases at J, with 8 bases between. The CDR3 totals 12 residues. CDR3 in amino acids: CASRADNNEQFF. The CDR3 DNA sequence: TGTGCCAGCAGAGCCGATAACAATGAGCAGTTCTTC.

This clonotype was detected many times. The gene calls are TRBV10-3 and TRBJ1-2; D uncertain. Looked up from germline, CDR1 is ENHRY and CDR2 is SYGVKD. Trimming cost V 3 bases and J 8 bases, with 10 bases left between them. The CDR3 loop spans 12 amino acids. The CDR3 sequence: CAISEAMEGYTF. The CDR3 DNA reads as TGTGCCATCAGTGAAGCTATGGAAGGCTACACCTTC.

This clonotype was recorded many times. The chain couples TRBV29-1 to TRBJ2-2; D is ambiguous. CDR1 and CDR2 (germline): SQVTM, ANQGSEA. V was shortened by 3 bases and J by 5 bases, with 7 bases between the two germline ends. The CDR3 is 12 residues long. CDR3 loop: CSVDSPTGELFF. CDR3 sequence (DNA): TGCAGCGTTGATTCCCCTACCGGGGAGCTGTTTTTT.

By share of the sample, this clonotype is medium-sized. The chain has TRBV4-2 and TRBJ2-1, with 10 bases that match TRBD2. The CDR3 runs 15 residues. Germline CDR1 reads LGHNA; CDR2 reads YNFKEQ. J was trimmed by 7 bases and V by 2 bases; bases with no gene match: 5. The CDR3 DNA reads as TGTGCCAGCAGCCAACTCCTAGCGGGGGTTAATGAGCAGTTCTTC. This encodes CASSQLLAGVNEQFF.

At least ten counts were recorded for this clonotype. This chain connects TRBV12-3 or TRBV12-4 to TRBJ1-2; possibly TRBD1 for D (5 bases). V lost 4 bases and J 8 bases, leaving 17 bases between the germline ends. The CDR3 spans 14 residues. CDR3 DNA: TGTGCCAGCAGTTCTACCGGGACTAGAATCGGCTACACCTTC. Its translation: CASSSTGTRIGYTF.

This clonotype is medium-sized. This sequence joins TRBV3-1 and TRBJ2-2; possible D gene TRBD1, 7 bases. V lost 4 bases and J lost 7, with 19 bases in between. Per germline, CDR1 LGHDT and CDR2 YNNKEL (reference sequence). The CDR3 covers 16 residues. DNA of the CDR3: TGTGCCAGCAGCCCAGGGGGGACGGACGGGCACGGGGAGCTGTTTTTT. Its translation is CASSPGGTDGHGELFF. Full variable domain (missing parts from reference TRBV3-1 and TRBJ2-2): DTAVSQTPKYLVTQMGNDKSIKCEQNLGHDTMYWYKQDSKKFLKIMFSYNNKELIINETVPNRFSPKSPDKAHLNLHINSLELGDSAVYFCASSPGGTDGHGELFFGEGSRLTVL.

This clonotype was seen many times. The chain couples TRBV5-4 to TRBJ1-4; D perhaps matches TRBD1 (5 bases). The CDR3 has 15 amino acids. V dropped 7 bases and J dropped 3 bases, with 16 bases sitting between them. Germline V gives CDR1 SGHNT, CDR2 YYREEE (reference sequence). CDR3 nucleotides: TGTGCCAGCTCCTTGGGGGGATCTTCTAATGAAAAACTGTTTTTT. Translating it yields CASSLGGSSNEKLFF.

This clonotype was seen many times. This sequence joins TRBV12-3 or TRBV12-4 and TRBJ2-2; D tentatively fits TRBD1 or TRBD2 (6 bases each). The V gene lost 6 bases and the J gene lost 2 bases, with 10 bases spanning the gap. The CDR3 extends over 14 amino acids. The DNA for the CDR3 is TGTGCCAGCAGGACAGGACTAAACACCGGGGAGCTGTTTTTT. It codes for CASRTGLNTGELFF.

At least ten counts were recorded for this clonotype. CDR3 sequence: CASSSIDGGRGNTEAFF. DNA of the CDR3: TGTGCCAGCAGCTCCATCGACGGGGGCCGGGGGAACACTGAAGCTTTCTTT. This sequence joins TRBV4-2 and TRBJ1-1, with D possibly TRBD1 on 6 matching bases. The CDR3 has 17 amino acids. Germline V gene data show CDR1 as LGHNA and CDR2 as YNFKEQ. Trimming removed 5 bases from V and 1 base from J, with 20 bases in between.

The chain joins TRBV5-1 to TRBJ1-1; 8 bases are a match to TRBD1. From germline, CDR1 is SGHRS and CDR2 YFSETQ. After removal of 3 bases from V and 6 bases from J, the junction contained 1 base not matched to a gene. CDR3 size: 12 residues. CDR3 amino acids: CASSSDRAEAFF. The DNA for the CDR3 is TGCGCCAGCAGCTCGGACAGGGCTGAAGCTTTCTTT.

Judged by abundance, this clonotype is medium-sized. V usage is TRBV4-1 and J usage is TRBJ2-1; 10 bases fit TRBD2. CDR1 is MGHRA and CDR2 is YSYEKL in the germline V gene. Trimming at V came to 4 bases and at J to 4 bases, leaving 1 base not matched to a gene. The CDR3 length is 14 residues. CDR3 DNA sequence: TGCGCCAGCAGCCCAGCGGGGGGGTACAATGAGCAGTTCTTC. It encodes CASSPAGGYNEQFF.

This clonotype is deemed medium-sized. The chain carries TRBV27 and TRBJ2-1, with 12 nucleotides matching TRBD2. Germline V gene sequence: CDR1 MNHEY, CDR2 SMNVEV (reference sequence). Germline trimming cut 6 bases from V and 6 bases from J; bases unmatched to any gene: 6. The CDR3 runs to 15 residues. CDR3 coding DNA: TGTGCCAGCAGGTCTGGGACTAGCGGGTTCAATGAGCAGTTCTTC. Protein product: CASRSGTSGFNEQFF.

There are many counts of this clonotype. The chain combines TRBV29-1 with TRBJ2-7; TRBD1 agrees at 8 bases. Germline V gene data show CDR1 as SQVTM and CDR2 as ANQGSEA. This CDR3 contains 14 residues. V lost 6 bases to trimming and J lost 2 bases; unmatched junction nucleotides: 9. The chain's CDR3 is CSVKGDRRAYEQYF. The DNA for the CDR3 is TGCAGCGTCAAAGGGGACAGGCGTGCCTACGAGCAGTACTTC.

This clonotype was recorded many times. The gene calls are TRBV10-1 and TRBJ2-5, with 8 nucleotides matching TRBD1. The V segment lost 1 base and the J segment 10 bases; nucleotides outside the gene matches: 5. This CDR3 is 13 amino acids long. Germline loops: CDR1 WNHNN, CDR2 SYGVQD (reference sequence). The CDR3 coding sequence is TGCGCCAGCAGTGAGTACAGGGGGAGCAGCCAGTACTTC. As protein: CASSEYRGSSQYF.

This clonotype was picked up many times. The CDR3 bases are TGTGCCAGCAGCTTGTCGCAGGGTTCCCCCGGGGAGCTGTTTTTT. It translates to CASSLSQGSPGELFF. The V and J genes are TRBV7-6 and TRBJ2-2, with D maybe TRBD1 (5 bases). CDR3 length: 15 amino acids. CDR1 and CDR2 (germline): SGHVS, FNYEAQ. V lost 3 bases and J 6 bases, leaving 14 bases between the germline ends.

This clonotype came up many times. The CDR3 protein is CSVEQTGPETQYF. DNA of the CDR3: TGCAGCGTTGAACAGACGGGACCGGAGACCCAGTACTTC. The rearrangement uses TRBV29-1 and TRBJ2-5; D is tentatively TRBD1 or TRBD2 (5 bases each). CDR3 size: 13 residues. Trimming took off 2 bases at V and 5 bases at J, with 12 bases between the two ends. CDR1 and CDR2 (germline): SQVTM, ANQGSEA.

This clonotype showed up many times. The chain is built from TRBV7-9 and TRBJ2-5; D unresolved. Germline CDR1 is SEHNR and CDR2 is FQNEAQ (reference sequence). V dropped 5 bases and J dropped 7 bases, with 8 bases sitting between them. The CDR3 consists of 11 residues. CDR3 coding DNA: TGTGCCAGCAGCCCCGAAGGGACCCAGTACTTC. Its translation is CASSPEGTQYF.

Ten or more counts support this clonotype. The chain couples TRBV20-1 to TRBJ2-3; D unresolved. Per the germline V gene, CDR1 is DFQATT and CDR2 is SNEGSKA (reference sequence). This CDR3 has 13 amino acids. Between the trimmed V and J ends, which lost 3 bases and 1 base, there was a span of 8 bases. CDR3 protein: CSARRWGTDTQYF. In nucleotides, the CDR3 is TGCAGTGCTAGGAGGTGGGGCACAGATACGCAGTATTTT.